Sequencing of this T cell receptor (beta chain) was carried out in a study of graft-versus-host responses after intestinal transplantation. Overall study: Every recipient underwent anti-thymocyte globulin induction, then tacrolimus and steroids for two to four years. Study-level findings and limits: Circulating GvH clone levels at their peak were associated with HvG declines (early post-transplant). Graft-versus-host to host-versus-graft clonal ratios in allografts were high in patients with graft-donor T cell macrochimerism. The marrow of recipients harbored GvH clones, and ileum or blood showed some of them first.

On this clone: As yet, its antigen is unknown.

Clones were read by immunoSEQ multiplex PCR, and TCRdb kept only the in-frame ones, dropping some. Among some 45,000 clones listed, just under 95% were seen once. Between the trimmed V and J ends, which lost 6 bases and 3 bases, there was a span of 18 bases. Germline V gene data show CDR1 as MNHEY and CDR2 as SVGAGI. This CDR3 has 15 residues. The TCR sequence derives from a human patient who received an intestinal transplant, so some T cells may come from the graft donor. V gene TRBV6-5 combines with J gene TRBJ2-7, with D possibly TRBD1 on 5 matching bases. Source: PBMCs, taken more than 310 days after intestinal transplant. The CDR3 sequence: CASSYRSGFYYEQYF. The DNA for the CDR3 is TGTGCCAGCAGCTACAGATCAGGGTTCTACTACGAGCAGTACTTC.